These T cell receptor beta chains were read from a single sample in a study of neoadjuvant nivolumab and ipilimumab in lung cancer. Profiled with immunoSEQ multiplex PCR; TCRdb holds only in-frame clones, not every one. The repertoire holds thousands of clones, with roughly four fifths as singletons. Sequenced here: normal lung tissue adjacent to the tumor, sampled after neoadjuvant nivolumab, alone or with ipilimumab, at or shortly before surgery. Receptor source: an adult with non-small cell lung cancer. Some clones in this sample may be carry-over from other donors' samples. The CDR3 runs from the conserved cysteine through the conserved F or W.

J: TRBJ1-1; V: TRBV10-2; CDR3: CASSEGAGETEAFF
J: TRBJ1-2; V: TRBV29-1; CDR3: CSVEMGAQTSYGYTF
J: TRBJ2-5; V: TRBV5-1; CDR3: CASSPGDRGGETQYF
J: TRBJ2-2; V: TRBV15; CDR3: CATSRARHTGELFF
J: TRBJ2-7; V: TRBV6-1; CDR3: CASSENTDSYEQYF
J: TRBJ2-3; V: TRBV12-2; CDR3: CASRPRTSGTDTQYF
J: TRBJ2-7; V: TRBV5-5; CDR3: CASSQTARFLNEQYF
J: TRBJ1-5; V: TRBV27; CDR3: CASSLYGQGYSNQPQHF
J: TRBJ1-1; V: TRBV18; CDR3: CASSPMANTEAFF
J: TRBJ1-1; V: TRBV4-3; CDR3: CASSQDTGGTVAFF
J: TRBJ2-1; V: TRBV13; CDR3: CASEPSVKRRHWEQFF
J: TRBJ1-1; V: TRBV6-1; CDR3: CASRPVNTEAFF
J: TRBJ1-3; V: TRBV7-9; CDR3: CASSFGPGLSGNTIYF
J: TRBJ1-3; V: TRBV5-1; CDR3: CASSMVTGPSSGNTIYF
J: TRBJ2-5; V: TRBV5-1; CDR3: CASSWGTGVDTAAQYF
J: TRBJ2-7; V: TRBV7-6; CDR3: CASSAGPNYEQYF
J: TRBJ2-2; V: TRBV10-3; CDR3: CATSPNPERGTGELFF
J: TRBJ2-7; V: TRBV7-2; CDR3: CASSLGREGIREQYF
J: TRBJ1-1; V: TRBV2; CDR3: CASSEKGYMNTEAFF
J: TRBJ2-2; V: TRBV5-1; CDR3: CASSASGPIANTGELFF
J: TRBJ2-1; V: TRBV14; CDR3: CASSIRTSGRYNEQFF
J: TRBJ1-1; V: TRBV2; CDR3: CASSRDRLEAFF
J: TRBJ1-5; V: TRBV6-5; CDR3: CASSEEGWDQPQHF
J: TRBJ1-2; V: TRBV11-2; CDR3: CASSNPGIFNYGYTF
J: TRBJ2-2; V: TRBV7-9; CDR3: CASSLLPGLIGELFF
J: TRBJ1-3; V: TRBV18; CDR3: CASSPPRDPGNTIYF
J: TRBJ2-5; V: TRBV6-1; CDR3: CASTDLGETQYF
J: TRBJ1-3; V: TRBV7-8; CDR3: CASSPPENTIYF
J: TRBJ2-3; V: TRBV6-6; CDR3: CASSSTGDAQYF
J: TRBJ2-7; V: TRBV27; CDR3: CASSTRDTYYEQYF
J: TRBJ2-2; V: TRBV11-3; CDR3: CASSSGPSTGELFF
J: TRBJ2-7; V: TRBV2; CDR3: CASKDRVSYEQYF
J: TRBJ1-1; V: TRBV18; CDR3: CASSPGRGGNTEAFF
J: TRBJ2-3; V: TRBV4-3; CDR3: CASSQGSGGGTDTQYF
J: TRBJ1-2; V: TRBV30; CDR3: CAWNQQGGGYTF
J: TRBJ1-2; V: TRBV4-2; CDR3: CASSPQGVADGYTF